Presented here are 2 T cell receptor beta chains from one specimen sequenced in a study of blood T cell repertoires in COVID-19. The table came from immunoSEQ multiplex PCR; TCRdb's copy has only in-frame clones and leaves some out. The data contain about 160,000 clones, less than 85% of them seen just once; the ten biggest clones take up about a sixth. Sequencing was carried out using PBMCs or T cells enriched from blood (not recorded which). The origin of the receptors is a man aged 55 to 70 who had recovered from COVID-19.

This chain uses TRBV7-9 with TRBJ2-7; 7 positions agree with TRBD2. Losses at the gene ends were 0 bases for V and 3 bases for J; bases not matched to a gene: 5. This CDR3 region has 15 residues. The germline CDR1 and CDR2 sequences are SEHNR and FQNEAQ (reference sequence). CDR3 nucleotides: TGTGCCAGCAGCTTAGCGCTCGGGGAGGGCTACGAGCAGTACTTC. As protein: CASSLALGEGYEQYF.

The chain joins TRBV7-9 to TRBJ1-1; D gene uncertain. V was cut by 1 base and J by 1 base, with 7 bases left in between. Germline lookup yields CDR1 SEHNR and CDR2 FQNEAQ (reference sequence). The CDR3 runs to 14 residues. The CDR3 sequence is CASSLVPRNTEAFF. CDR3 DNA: TGTGCCAGCAGCTTAGTACCGAGGAACACTGAAGCTTTCTTT.